This T cell receptor beta chain was recorded in a study of blood T cell repertoires in COVID-19. The CDR3 has 13 amino acids. Trimming removed 2 bases from V and 8 bases from J, with 12 bases in between. Germline-derived CDR1 and CDR2 are KGHSY and FQNENV. Using immunoSEQ multiplex PCR, the repertoire was profiled, and TCRdb retains in-frame clones only, with some absent. The sample shows about 160,000 clones, roughly 84% of them seen only once. This TCR was recovered from a man aged 18 to 29 with active or convalescent COVID-19. What was sequenced was peripheral blood. The chain employs TRBV16 and TRBJ1-2, with no clear D. CDR3 bases: TGTGCCAGCAGCCAAGCGGGTTCCAGAGGCTACACCTTC. It translates to CASSQAGSRGYTF.